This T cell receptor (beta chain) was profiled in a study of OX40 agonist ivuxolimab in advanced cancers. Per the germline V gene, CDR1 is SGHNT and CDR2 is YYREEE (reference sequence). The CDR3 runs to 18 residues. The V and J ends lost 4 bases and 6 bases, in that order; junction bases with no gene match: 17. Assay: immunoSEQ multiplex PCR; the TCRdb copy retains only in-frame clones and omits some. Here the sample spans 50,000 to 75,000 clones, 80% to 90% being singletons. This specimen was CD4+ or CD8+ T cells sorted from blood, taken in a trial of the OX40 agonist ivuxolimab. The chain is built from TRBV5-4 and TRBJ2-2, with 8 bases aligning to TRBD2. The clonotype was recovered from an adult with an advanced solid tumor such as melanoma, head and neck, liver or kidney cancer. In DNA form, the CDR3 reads TGTGCCAGCAGCATCGGACTAGCTTTGAGGGAACGGTCCGGGGAGCTGTTTTTT. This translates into CASSIGLALRERSGELFF. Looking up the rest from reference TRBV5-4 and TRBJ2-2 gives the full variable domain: ETGVTQSPTHLIKTRGQQVTLRCSSQSGHNTVSWYQQALGQGPQFIFQYYREEENGRGNFPPRFSGLQFPNYSSELNVNALELDDSALYLCASSIGLALRERSGELFFGEGSRLTVL.